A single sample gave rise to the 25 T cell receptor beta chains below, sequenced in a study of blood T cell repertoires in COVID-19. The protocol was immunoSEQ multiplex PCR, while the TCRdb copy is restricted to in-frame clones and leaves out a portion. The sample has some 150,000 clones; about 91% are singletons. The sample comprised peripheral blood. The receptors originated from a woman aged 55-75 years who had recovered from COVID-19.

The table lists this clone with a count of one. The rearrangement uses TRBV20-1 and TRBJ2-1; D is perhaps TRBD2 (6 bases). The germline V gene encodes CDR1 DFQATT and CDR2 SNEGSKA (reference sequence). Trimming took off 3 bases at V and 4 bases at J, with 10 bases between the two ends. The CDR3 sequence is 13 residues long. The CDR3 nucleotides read TGCAGTGCTAGTAGCCGGGAGTACAATGAGCAGTTCTTC. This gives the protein CSASSREYNEQFF.

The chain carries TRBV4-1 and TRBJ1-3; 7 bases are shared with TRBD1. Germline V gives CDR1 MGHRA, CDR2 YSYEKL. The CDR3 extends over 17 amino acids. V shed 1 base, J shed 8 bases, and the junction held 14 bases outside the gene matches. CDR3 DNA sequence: TGCGCCAGCAGCCAAGCAGGGGCAGGGGGGCATTTTGACACCATATATTTT. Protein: CASSQAGAGGHFDTIYF.

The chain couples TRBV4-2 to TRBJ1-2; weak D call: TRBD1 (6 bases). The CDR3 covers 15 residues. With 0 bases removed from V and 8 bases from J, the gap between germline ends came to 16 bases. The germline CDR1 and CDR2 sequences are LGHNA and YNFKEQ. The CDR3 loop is CASSQDNPGVTGYTF. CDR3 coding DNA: TGTGCCAGCAGCCAAGATAACCCAGGGGTGACAGGCTACACCTTC.

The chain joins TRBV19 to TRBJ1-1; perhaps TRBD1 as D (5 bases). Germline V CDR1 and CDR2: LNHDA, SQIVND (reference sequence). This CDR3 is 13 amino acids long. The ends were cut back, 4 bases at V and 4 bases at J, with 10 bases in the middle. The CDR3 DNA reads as TGTGCCAGTAGTACCCAGGGAAGCACTGAAGCTTTCTTT. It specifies CASSTQGSTEAFF.

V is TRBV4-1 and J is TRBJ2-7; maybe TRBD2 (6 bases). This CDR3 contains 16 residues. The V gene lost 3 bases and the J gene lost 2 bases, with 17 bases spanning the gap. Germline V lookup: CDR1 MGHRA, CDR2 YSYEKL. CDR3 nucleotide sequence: TGCGCCAGCAGCCAGCGCGGACTACCCCTGACCTACGAGCAGTACTTC. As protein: CASSQRGLPLTYEQYF.

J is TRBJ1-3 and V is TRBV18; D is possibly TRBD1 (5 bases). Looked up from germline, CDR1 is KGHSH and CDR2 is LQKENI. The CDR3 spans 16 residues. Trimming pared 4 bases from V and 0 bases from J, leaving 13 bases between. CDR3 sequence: CASSQMEQGSGNTIYF. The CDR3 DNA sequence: TGTGCCAGCTCACAAATGGAGCAGGGCTCTGGAAACACCATATATTTT.

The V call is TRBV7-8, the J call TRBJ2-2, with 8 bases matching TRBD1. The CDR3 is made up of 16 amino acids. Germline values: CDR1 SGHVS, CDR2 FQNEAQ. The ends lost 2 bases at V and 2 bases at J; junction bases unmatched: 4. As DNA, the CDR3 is TGTGCCAGCAGCTTATGGACAGGGTTAAACACCGGGGAGCTGTTTTTT. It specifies CASSLWTGLNTGELFF. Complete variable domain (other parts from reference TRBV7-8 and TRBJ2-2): GAGVSQSPRYKVAKRGQDVALRCDPISGHVSLFWYQQALGQGPEFLTYFQNEAQLDKSGLPSDRFFAERPEGSVSTLKIQRTQQEDSAVYLCASSLWTGLNTGELFFGEGSRLTVL.

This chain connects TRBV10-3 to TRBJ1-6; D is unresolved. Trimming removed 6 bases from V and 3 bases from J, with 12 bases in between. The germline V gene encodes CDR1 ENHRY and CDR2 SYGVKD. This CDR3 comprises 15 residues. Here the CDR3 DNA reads TGTGCCATCAGAGCACGGAGCGACTATAATTCACCCCTCCACTTT. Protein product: CAIRARSDYNSPLHF.

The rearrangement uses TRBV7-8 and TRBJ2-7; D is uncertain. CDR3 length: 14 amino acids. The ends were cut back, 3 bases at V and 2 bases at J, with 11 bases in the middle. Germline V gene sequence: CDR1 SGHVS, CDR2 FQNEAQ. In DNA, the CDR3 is TGTGCCAGCAGCTTTGGCGGATCAACCTACGAGCAGTACTTC. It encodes CASSFGGSTYEQYF.

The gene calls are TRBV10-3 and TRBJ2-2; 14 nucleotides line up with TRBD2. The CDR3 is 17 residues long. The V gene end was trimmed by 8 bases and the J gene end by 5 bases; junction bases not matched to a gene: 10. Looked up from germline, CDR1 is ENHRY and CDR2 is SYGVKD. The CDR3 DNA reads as TGTGCCATCGCAACGACTAGCGGGGGGGCACGAACCGGGGAGCTGTTTTTT. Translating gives CAIATTSGGARTGELFF.

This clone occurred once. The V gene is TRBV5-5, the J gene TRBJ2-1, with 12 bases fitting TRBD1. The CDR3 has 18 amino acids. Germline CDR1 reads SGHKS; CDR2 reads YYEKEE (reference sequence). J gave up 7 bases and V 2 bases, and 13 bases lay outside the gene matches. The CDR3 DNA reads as TGTGCCAGCAGCTTTAGTATACCGGGACAGGGGGCGTTAAATGAGCAGTTCTTC. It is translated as CASSFSIPGQGALNEQFF.

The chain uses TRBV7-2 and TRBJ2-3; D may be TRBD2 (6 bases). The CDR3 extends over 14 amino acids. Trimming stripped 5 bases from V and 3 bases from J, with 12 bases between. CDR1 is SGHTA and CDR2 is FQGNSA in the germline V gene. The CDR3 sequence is CASSRQRATDTQYF. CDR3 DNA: TGTGCCAGCAGCCGGCAGCGGGCGACAGATACGCAGTATTTT.

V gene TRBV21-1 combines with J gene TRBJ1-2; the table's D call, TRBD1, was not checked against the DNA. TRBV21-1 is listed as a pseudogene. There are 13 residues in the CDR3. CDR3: CASREGTVGTYTF. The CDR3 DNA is TGTGCCAGCAGAGAAGGGACAGTCGGCACCTACACCTTC.

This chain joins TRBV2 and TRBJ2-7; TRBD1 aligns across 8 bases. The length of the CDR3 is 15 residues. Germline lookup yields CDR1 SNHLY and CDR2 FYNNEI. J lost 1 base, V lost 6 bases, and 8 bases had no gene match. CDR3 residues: CASSGQGRDSYEQYF. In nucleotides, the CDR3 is TGTGCCAGCAGCGGACAGGGACGGGATTCCTACGAGCAGTACTTC.

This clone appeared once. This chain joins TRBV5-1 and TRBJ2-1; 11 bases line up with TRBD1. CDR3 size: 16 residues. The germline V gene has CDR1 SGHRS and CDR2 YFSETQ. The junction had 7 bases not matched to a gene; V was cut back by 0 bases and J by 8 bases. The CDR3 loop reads CASSLAKDRGLDEQFF. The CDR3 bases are TGCGCCAGCAGCTTGGCCAAGGACAGGGGGCTCGATGAGCAGTTCTTC.

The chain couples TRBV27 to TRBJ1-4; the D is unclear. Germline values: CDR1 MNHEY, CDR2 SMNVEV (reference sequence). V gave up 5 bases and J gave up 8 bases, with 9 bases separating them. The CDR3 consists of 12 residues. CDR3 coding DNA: TGTGCCAGCAGTCCCCCGGGGGAAAAACTGTTTTTT. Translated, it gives CASSPPGEKLFF.

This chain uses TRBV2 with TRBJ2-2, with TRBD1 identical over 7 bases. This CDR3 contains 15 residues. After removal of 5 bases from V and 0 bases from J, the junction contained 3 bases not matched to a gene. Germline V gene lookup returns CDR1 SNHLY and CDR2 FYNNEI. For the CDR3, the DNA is TGTGCCAGCAGTACAGGGGACGCGAACACCGGGGAGCTGTTTTTT. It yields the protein CASSTGDANTGELFF.

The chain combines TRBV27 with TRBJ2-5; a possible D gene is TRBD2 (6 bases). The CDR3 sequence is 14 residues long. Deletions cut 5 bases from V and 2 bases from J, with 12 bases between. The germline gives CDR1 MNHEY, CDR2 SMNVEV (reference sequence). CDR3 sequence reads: CASSAWGVQETQYF. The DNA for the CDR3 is TGTGCCAGCAGTGCTTGGGGGGTTCAAGAGACCCAGTACTTC.

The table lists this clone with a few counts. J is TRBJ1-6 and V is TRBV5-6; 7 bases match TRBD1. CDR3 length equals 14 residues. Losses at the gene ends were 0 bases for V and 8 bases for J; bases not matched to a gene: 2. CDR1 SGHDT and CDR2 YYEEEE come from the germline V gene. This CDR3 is CASSLGTGYSPLHF. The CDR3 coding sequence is TGTGCCAGCAGCTTGGGGACAGGTTATTCACCCCTCCACTTT. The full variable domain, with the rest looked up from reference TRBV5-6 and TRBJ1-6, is DAGVTQSPTHLIKTRGQQVTLRCSPKSGHDTVSWYQQALGQGPQFIFQYYEEEERQRGNFPDRFSGHQFPNYSSELNVNALLLGDSALYLCASSLGTGYSPLHFGNGTRLTVT.

The CDR3 DNA follows: TGTGCCAGTATCGGGACAGACACAGATACGCAGTATTTT. It encodes CASIGTDTDTQYF. V usage is TRBV19 and J usage is TRBJ2-3, with TRBD1 matching 7 bases. This CDR3 has 13 amino acids. Germline values: CDR1 LNHDA, CDR2 SQIVND (reference sequence). V shed 7 bases and J 2 bases; nucleotides not matched to a gene: 3.

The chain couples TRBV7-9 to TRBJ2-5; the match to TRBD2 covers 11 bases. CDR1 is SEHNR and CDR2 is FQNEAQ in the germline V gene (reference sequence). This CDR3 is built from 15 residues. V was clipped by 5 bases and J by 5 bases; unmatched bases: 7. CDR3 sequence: CASSGYSGGAETQYF. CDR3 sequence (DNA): TGTGCCAGCAGCGGCTATAGCGGGGGGGCGGAGACCCAGTACTTC. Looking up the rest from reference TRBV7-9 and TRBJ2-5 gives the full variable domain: DTGVSQNPRHKITKRGQNVTFRCDPISEHNRLYWYRQTLGQGPEFLTYFQNEAQLEKSRLLSDRFSAERPKGSFSTLEIQRTEQGDSAMYLCASSGYSGGAETQYFGPGTRLLVL.

CDR3 nucleotides: TGCAGCGGCCAGGAGCGGCACACTGAAGCTTTCTTT. Translating gives CSGQERHTEAFF. This chain joins TRBV29-1 and TRBJ1-1; D unresolved. With 7 bases removed from V and 3 bases from J, the gap between germline ends came to 12 bases. CDR1 SQVTM and CDR2 ANQGSEA come from the germline V gene. This CDR3 region has 12 residues.

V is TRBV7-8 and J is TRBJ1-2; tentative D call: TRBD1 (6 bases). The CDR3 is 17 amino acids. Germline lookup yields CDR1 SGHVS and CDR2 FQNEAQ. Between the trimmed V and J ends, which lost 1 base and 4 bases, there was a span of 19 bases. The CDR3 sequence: CASSLVAVAGASYGYTF. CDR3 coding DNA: TGTGCCAGCAGCTTAGTGGCAGTAGCAGGGGCAAGCTATGGCTACACCTTC.

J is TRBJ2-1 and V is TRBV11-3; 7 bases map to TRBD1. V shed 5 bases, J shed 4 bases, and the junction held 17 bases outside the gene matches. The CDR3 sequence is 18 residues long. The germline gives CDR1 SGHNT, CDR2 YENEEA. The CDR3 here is CASSPLSGDSFLYNEQFF. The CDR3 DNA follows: TGTGCCAGCAGCCCCCTTAGTGGGGACAGTTTCTTATACAATGAGCAGTTCTTC.

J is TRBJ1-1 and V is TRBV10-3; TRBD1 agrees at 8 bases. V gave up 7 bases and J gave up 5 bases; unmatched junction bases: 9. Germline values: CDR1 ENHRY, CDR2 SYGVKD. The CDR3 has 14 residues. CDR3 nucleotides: TGTGCCATCAATAGACAGGGGATCAATACTGAAGCTTTCTTT. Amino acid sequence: CAINRQGINTEAFF.